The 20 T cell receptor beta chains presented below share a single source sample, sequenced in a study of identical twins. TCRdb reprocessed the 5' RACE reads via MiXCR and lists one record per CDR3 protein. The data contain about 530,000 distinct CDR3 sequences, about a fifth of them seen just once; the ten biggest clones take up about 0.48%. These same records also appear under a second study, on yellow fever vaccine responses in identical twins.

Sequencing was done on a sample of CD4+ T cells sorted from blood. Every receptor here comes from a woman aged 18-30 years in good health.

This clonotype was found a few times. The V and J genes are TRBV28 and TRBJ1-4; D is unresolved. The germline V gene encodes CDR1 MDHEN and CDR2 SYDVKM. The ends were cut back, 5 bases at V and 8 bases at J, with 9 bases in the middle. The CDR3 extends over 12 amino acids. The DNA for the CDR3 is TGTGCCAGCAGTGAGACGGGGGAAAAACTGTTTTTT. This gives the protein CASSETGEKLFF. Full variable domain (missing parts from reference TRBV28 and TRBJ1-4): DVKVTQSSRYLVKRTGEKVFLECVQDMDHENMFWYRQDPGLGLRLIYFSYDVKMKEKGDIPEGYSVSREKKERFSLILESASTNQTSMYLCASSETGEKLFFGSGTQLSVL.

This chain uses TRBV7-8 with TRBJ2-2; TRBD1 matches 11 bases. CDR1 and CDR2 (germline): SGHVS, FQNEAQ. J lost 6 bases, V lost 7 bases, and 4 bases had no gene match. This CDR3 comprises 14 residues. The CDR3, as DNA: TGTGCCAGCAAGGGACAGGGGGACCCCGGGGAGCTGTTTTTT. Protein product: CASKGQGDPGELFF.

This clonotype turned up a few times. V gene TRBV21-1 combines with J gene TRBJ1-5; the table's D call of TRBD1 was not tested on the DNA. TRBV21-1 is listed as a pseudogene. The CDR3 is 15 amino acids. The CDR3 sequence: CASSKGAGGGQPQHF. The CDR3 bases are TGTGCCAGCAGCAAAGGTGCAGGGGGTGGCCAGCCCCAGCATTTT.

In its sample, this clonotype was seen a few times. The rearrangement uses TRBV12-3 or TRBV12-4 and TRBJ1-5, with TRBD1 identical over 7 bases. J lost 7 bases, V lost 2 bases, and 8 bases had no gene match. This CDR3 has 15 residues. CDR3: CASSLFRQGDQPQHF. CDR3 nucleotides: TGTGCCAGCAGTTTATTCCGGCAGGGGGACCAGCCCCAGCATTTT.

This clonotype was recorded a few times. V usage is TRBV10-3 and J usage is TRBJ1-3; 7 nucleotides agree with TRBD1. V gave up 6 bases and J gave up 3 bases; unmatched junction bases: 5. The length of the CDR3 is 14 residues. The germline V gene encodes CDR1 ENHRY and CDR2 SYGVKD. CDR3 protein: CAIRPGTDGNTIYF. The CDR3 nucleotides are TGTGCCATCAGGCCCGGGACAGATGGAAACACCATATATTTT.

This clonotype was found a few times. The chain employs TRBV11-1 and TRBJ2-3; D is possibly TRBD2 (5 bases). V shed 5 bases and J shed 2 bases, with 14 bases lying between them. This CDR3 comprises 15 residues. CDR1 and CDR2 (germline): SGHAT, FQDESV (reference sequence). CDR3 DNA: TGTGCCAGCAGCAAATACACGGGGTTCACAGATACGCAGTATTTT. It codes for CASSKYTGFTDTQYF.

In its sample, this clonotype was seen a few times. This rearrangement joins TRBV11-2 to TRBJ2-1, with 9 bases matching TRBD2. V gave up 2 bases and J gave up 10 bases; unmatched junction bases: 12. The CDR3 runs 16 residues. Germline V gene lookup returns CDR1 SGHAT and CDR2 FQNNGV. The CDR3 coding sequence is TGTGCCAGCAGCTTACGGCTACCGGGACTAGCAGAGGAGCAGTTCTTC. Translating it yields CASSLRLPGLAEEQFF.

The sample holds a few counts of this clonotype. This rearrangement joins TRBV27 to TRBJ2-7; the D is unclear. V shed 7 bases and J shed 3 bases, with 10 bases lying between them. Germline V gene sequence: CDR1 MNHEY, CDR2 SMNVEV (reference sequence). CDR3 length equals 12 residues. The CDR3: CASTHGDYEQYF. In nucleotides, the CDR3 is TGTGCCAGCACCCACGGAGACTACGAGCAGTACTTC.

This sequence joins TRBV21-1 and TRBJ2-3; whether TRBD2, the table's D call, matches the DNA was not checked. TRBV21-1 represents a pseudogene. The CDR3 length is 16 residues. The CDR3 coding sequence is TGTGCCAGCAGCTCGAAAGGGGCCTCCTTTTTAGATACGCAGTATTTT. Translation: CASSSKGASFLDTQYF.

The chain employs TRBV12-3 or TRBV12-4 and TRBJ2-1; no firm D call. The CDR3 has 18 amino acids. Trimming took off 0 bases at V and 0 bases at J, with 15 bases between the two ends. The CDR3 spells CASSLALLSDYSYNEQFF. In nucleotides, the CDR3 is TGTGCCAGCAGTTTAGCCTTACTGAGCGATTACTCCTACAATGAGCAGTTCTTC.

CDR3 nucleotides: TGCGCCAGCAGCTTTTTTAGTTCCGGGGCTCAAGAGACCCAGTACTTC. Translated, it gives CASSFFSSGAQETQYF. The chain couples TRBV5-1 to TRBJ2-5; possibly TRBD1 or TRBD2 for D (5 bases each). The CDR3 is made up of 16 amino acids. CDR1 and CDR2 from the germline V gene are SGHRS and YFSETQ. Trimming left V 2 bases short and J 2 bases short, with 16 bases between.

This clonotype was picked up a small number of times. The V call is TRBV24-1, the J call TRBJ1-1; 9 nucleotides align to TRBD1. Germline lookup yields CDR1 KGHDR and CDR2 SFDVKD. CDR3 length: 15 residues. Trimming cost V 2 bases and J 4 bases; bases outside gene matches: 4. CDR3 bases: TGTGCCACCAGTGATTCAGGACAGGGGCCCACTGAAGCTTTCTTT. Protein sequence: CATSDSGQGPTEAFF.

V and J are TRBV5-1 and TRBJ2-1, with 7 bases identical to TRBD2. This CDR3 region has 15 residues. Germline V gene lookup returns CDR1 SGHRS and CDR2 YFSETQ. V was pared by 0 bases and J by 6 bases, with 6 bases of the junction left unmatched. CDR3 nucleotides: TGCGCCAGCAGCTTGGGTGGCGGGAGTGGCAATGAGCAGTTCTTC. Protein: CASSLGGGSGNEQFF.

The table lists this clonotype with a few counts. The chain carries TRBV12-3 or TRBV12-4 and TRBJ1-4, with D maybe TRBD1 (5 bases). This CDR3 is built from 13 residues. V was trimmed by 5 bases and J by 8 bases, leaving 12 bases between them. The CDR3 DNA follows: TGTGCCAGCAGTCTGCCCGGGGGGGAAAAACTGTTTTTT. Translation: CASSLPGGEKLFF.

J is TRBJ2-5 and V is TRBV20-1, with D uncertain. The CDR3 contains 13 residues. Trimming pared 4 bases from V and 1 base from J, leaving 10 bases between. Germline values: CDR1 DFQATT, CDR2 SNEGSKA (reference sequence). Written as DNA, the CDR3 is TGCAGTGCTATCAGGCTGTTCCAAGAGACCCAGTACTTC. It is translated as CSAIRLFQETQYF.

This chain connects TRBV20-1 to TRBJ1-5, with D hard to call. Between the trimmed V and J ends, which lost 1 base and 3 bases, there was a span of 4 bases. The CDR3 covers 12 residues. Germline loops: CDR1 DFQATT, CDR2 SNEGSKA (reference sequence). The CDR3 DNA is TGCAGTGCTAGAGGGGACAATCAGCCCCAGCATTTT. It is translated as CSARGDNQPQHF.

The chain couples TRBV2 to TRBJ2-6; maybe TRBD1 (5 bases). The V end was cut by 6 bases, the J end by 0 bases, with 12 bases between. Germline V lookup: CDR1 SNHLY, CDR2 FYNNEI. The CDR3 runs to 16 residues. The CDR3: CASRAYDSSGANVLTF. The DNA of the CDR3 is TGTGCCAGCAGGGCCTATGACAGCTCTGGGGCCAACGTCCTGACTTTC.

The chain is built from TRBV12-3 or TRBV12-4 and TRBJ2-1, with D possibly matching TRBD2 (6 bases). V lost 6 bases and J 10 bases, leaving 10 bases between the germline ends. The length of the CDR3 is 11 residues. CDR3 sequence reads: CASRTAGEQFF. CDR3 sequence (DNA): TGTGCCAGCAGAACGGCGGGAGAGCAGTTCTTC.

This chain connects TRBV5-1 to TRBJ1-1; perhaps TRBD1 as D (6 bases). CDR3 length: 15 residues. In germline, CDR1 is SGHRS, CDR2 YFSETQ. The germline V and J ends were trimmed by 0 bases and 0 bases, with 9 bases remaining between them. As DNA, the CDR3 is TGCGCCAGCAGCTTGGCAGGGGCTGTGAACACTGAAGCTTTCTTT. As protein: CASSLAGAVNTEAFF. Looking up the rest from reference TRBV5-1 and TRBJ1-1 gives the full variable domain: KAGVTQTPRYLIKTRGQQVTLSCSPISGHRSVSWYQQTPGQGLQFLFEYFSETQRNKGNFPGRFSGRQFSNSRSEMNVSTLELGDSALYLCASSLAGAVNTEAFFGQGTRLTVV.

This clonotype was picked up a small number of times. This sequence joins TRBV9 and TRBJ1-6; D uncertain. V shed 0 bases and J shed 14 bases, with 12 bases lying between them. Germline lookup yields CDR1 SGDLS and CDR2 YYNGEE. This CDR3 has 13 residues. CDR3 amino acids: CASSVDSLGTLHF. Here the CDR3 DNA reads TGTGCCAGCAGCGTAGATTCGCTGGGGACCCTCCACTTT.